The 31 T cell receptor beta chains listed next were all sequenced from one sample in a study of T cell repertoires in cytomegalovirus infection. TCRdb re-derived calls from the reads in MiXCR, one entry per CDR3 protein. The table shows approximately 73,000 distinct CDR3 sequences, with 35% to 45% occurring only once. No antigen has been identified for these receptors. The sequencing used CD8+ T cells from cultured PBMCs, collected from culture after CMV antigen stimulation. The receptors stem from a human donor in good health (CMV status not recorded). Some clones in this sample may be carry-over from other donors' samples.

This sequence joins TRBV12-3 or TRBV12-4 and TRBJ1-5; D not certain. With 0 bases removed from V and 6 bases from J, the gap between germline ends came to 9 bases. CDR3 length: 14 residues. CDR3 amino acids: CASSLAAVGQPQHF. CDR3 sequence (DNA): TGTGCCAGCAGTTTAGCAGCTGTTGGTCAGCCCCAGCATTTT.

The gene calls are TRBV7-4 and TRBJ1-1, with D unresolved. V was cut by 7 bases and J by 3 bases, with 12 bases left in between. CDR1 is SGHVT and CDR2 is SQSDAQ in the germline V gene. The CDR3 is made up of 13 amino acids. CDR3 in DNA: TGTGCCAGCACCCTCAAGGGTGACACTGAAGCTTTCTTT. Its protein is CASTLKGDTEAFF.

A few counts support this clonotype. The chain uses TRBV24-1 and TRBJ2-7, with unresolved D. The germline V and J ends were trimmed by 4 bases and 1 base, with 7 bases remaining between them. The germline V gene has CDR1 KGHDR and CDR2 SFDVKD. The CDR3 totals 13 residues. The CDR3 loop is CATSETQSYEQYF. CDR3 coding DNA: TGTGCCACCAGTGAAACCCAGTCCTACGAGCAGTACTTC.

The genes are TRBV20-1 and TRBJ2-1, with D perhaps TRBD2 (5 bases). The V gene's germline CDR1 is DFQATT and CDR2 SNEGSKA (reference sequence). This CDR3 spans 16 amino acids. V shed 5 bases and J shed 2 bases, with 19 bases lying between them. The CDR3 DNA sequence: TGCAGTGCTGATCTCATAGCGCGACTTCCCTACAATGAGCAGTTCTTC. This encodes CSADLIARLPYNEQFF.

The rearrangement uses TRBV20-1 and TRBJ1-5; the D gene is possibly TRBD1 (6 bases). The CDR3 contains 14 residues. Between the trimmed V and J ends, which lost 1 base and 2 bases, there was a span of 9 bases. Looked up from germline, CDR1 is DFQATT and CDR2 is SNEGSKA (reference sequence). The CDR3 spells CSARAGEGNQPQHF. The CDR3 DNA follows: TGCAGTGCTAGAGCAGGGGAGGGCAATCAGCCCCAGCATTTT.

The chain couples TRBV12-3 or TRBV12-4 to TRBJ2-3; D is possibly TRBD2 (5 bases). The CDR3 loop spans 15 amino acids. The germline V and J ends were trimmed by 7 bases and 0 bases, with 14 bases remaining between them. The CDR3 spells CASNSPSRSTDTQYF. CDR3 nucleotide sequence: TGTGCCAGCAACTCCCCTAGCCGGAGCACAGATACGCAGTATTTT.

The J gene is TRBJ2-2, the V gene TRBV19; TRBD1 matches 8 bases. The V gene end was trimmed by 7 bases and the J gene end by 5 bases; junction bases not matched to a gene: 9. The length of the CDR3 is 15 residues. Germline assignment: CDR1 LNHDA and CDR2 SQIVND (reference sequence). Written as DNA, the CDR3 is TGTGCCAGTAACCCGGACAGGGCCGAGACCGGGGAGCTGTTTTTT. Protein: CASNPDRAETGELFF.

The chain is built from TRBV27 and TRBJ1-5, with D tentatively TRBD1 (5 bases). There are 15 residues in the CDR3. CDR1 and CDR2 from the germline V gene are MNHEY and SMNVEV (reference sequence). The germline V and J ends were trimmed by 7 bases and 1 base, with 14 bases remaining between them. The CDR3 spells CASMASGYSNQPQHF. The DNA for the CDR3 is TGTGCCAGCATGGCTTCAGGGTACAGCAATCAGCCCCAGCATTTT.

The chain links TRBV6-1 to TRBJ2-7; D is possibly TRBD2 (6 bases). V lost 5 bases and J 4 bases, leaving 18 bases between the germline ends. Per the germline V gene, CDR1 is MNHNS and CDR2 is SASEGT. This CDR3 has 15 residues. CDR3 nucleotides: TGTGCCAGCAGTAAATTGGGGGACGGGGGATACGAGCAGTACTTC. Protein: CASSKLGDGGYEQYF.

This chain joins TRBV19 and TRBJ2-1; 8 bases are shared with TRBD1. Germline CDR1 LNHDA, CDR2 SQIVND (reference sequence). V gave up 5 bases and J gave up 8 bases; unmatched junction bases: 11. The CDR3 consists of 15 residues. CDR3 sequence reads: CASSGWGRGLDEQFF. CDR3 coding DNA: TGTGCCAGTAGTGGGTGGGGCAGGGGGCTGGATGAGCAGTTCTTC. Full variable domain (remainder filled in from reference TRBV19 and TRBJ2-1): DGGITQSPKYLFRKEGQNVTLSCEQNLNHDAMYWYRQDPGQGLRLIYYSQIVNDFQKGDIAEGYSVSREKKESFPLTVTSAQKNPTAFYLCASSGWGRGLDEQFFGPGTRLTVL.

This clonotype came up many times. This chain uses TRBV7-4 with TRBJ1-5, with D hard to call. Between the trimmed V and J ends, which lost 3 bases and 3 bases, there was a span of 15 bases. The germline CDR1 and CDR2 sequences are SGHVT and SQSDAQ. The CDR3 loop spans 16 amino acids. CDR3 in amino acids: CASSFEVSSNNQPQHF. The CDR3 DNA reads as TGTGCCAGCAGCTTTGAGGTCAGCAGTAACAATCAGCCCCAGCATTTT.

This clonotype appeared a few times. The genes are TRBV28 and TRBJ2-2; D is ambiguous. The V end lost 6 bases, the J end lost 6 bases, and 8 bases lay between the germline ends. The CDR3 sequence is 12 residues long. Germline CDR1 MDHEN, CDR2 SYDVKM. The CDR3 sequence: CASRQFAGELFF. CDR3 bases: TGTGCCAGCAGACAGTTCGCCGGGGAGCTGTTTTTT.

This clonotype was recorded many times. V is TRBV24-1 and J is TRBJ2-1; D might be TRBD1 (6 bases). From germline, CDR1 is KGHDR and CDR2 SFDVKD. This CDR3 is built from 12 residues. V gave up 9 bases and J gave up 9 bases, with 14 bases separating them. CDR3 sequence reads: CATQGLAFEQFF. In nucleotides, the CDR3 is TGTGCCACCCAGGGGCTAGCTTTTGAGCAGTTCTTC.

The rearrangement uses TRBV9 and TRBJ2-1, with TRBD2 matching over 10 bases. The junction had 1 base not matched to a gene; V was cut back by 0 bases and J by 4 bases. The CDR3 runs 15 residues. CDR1 and CDR2 from the germline V gene are SGDLS and YYNGEE. The DNA for the CDR3 is TGTGCCAGCAGCGTAGGAGCGGGGGGGTACAATGAGCAGTTCTTC. Amino acid sequence: CASSVGAGGYNEQFF.

The rearrangement joins TRBV6-8 to TRBJ2-7, with a tentative D call TRBD2 (6 bases). The V gene lost 5 bases and the J gene lost 4 bases, with 15 bases spanning the gap. This CDR3 has 14 amino acids. Germline V CDR1 and CDR2: MNHGY, SAAAGT. In DNA form, the CDR3 reads TGTGCCAGCAGTGCCGGGAGAGCAGCGTACGAGCAGTACTTC. Translation gives CASSAGRAAYEQYF.

The V and J genes are TRBV7-9 and TRBJ2-1, with D tentatively TRBD1 (6 bases). V lost 7 bases and J lost 10, with 23 bases in between. The CDR3 runs to 15 residues. CDR1 is SEHNR and CDR2 is FQNEAQ in the germline V gene (reference sequence). The CDR3, as DNA: TGTGCCAGCACCATCAGGGACAAGGGGGTCGAGGAGCAGTTCTTC. Protein product: CASTIRDKGVEEQFF.

The rearrangement joins TRBV12-3 or TRBV12-4 to TRBJ2-4; 14 positions match TRBD2. V shed 6 bases, J shed 2 bases, and the junction held 9 bases outside the gene matches. This CDR3 is built from 18 residues. The CDR3 DNA is TGTGCCAGCAGATTCGGGACTAGCGGGAGAGGCCCCAAAAACATTCAGTACTTC. Protein product: CASRFGTSGRGPKNIQYF.

This clonotype has more than one count but fewer than ten. In DNA, the CDR3 is TGCAGTGCTAGATATGGGGTGGTAACTGAAGCTTTCTTT. This gives the protein CSARYGVVTEAFF. The rearrangement joins TRBV20-1 to TRBJ1-1; D call uncertain. V dropped 2 bases and J dropped 5 bases, with 12 bases sitting between them. Germline-derived CDR1 and CDR2 are DFQATT and SNEGSKA (reference sequence). This CDR3 region has 13 residues.

This clonotype was detected many times. The chain carries TRBV7-2 and TRBJ1-2; the match to TRBD1 covers 9 bases. The CDR3 totals 17 residues. From germline, CDR1 is SGHTA and CDR2 FQGNSA. The V gene end was trimmed by 5 bases and the J gene end by 2 bases; junction bases not matched to a gene: 12. DNA for the CDR3: TGTGCCAGCAGCCAAGGGACAGACAGGGGGGGGAACTATGGCTACACCTTC. Translating it yields CASSQGTDRGGNYGYTF.

V usage is TRBV4-1 and J usage is TRBJ1-2; no firm D call. The V and J ends lost 2 bases and 3 bases respectively, with 7 bases between them. Germline V gene sequence: CDR1 MGHRA, CDR2 YSYEKL. This CDR3 region has 13 residues. In DNA, the CDR3 is TGCGCCAGCAGCCAAACGGAATACTATGGCTACACCTTC. Translating it yields CASSQTEYYGYTF.

Points on this clonotype: This could be a read error, since a much larger clone is one nucleotide away. The gene calls are TRBV6-2 or TRBV6-3 and TRBJ2-3; tentatively, D is TRBD2 (6 bases). The CDR3 runs 13 residues. Looked up from germline, CDR1 is MNHEY and CDR2 is SVGEGT. V lost 2 bases to trimming and J lost 4 bases, with 7 bases between them. This CDR3 is CASSYRDSDTQYF. The CDR3 nucleotides read TGTGCCAGCAGTTACCGGGACTCAGATACGCAGTATTTT.

With regard to this clonotype: A read error may account for a junction end that differs from germline. The gene calls are TRBV5-3 and TRBJ2-2; weak D call: TRBD2 (6 bases). TRBV5-3 is an open reading frame, and its role is uncertain. The CDR3 covers 16 residues. CDR3 residues: CASSLVSGRTTGELFF. The CDR3 DNA reads as TGTGCCAGCAGCTTGGTGAGCGGGCGAACCACCGGGGAGCTGTTTTTT.

In this sample, this clonotype turned up a few times. CDR3 sequence: CASSARPAYNEQFF. The CDR3 region has the DNA TGTGCCAGCAGCGCCAGGCCCGCCTACAATGAGCAGTTCTTC. This sequence joins TRBV7-6 and TRBJ2-1; D unclear. Per germline, CDR1 SGHVS and CDR2 FNYEAQ. V was clipped by 5 bases and J by 2 bases, with 10 bases between them. The CDR3 has 14 amino acids. The variable domain in full, with the rest retrieved from reference TRBV7-6 and TRBJ2-1, is GAGVSQSPRYKVTKRGQDVALRCDPISGHVSLYWYRQALGQGPEFLTYFNYEAQQDKSGLPNDRFSAERPEGSISTLTIQRTEQRDSAMYRCASSARPAYNEQFFGPGTRLTVL.

The chain couples TRBV4-3 to TRBJ1-1, with D possibly matching TRBD1 (5 bases). Germline V gene lookup returns CDR1 LGHNA and CDR2 YSLEER. V lost 1 base and J lost 6, with 15 bases in between. CDR3 length: 15 residues. The CDR3 loop reads CASSQAEGMLAEAFF. CDR3 coding DNA: TGCGCCAGCAGCCAAGCCGAGGGGATGCTTGCTGAAGCTTTCTTT.

The V gene is TRBV28, the J gene TRBJ1-1; no reliable D call. The CDR3 extends over 16 amino acids. Trimming shortened V by 3 bases and J by 1 base, and 15 bases separated the two germline ends. The germline V gene encodes CDR1 MDHEN and CDR2 SYDVKM. CDR3 nucleotides: TGTGCCAGCAGTTTTGCCCTGCTGGGTACGAACACTGAAGCTTTCTTT. Encoded protein: CASSFALLGTNTEAFF.

J is TRBJ1-1 and V is TRBV5-5; 8 bases are shared with TRBD1. The germline V gene encodes CDR1 SGHKS and CDR2 YYEKEE (reference sequence). CDR3 length: 16 residues. V shed 3 bases, J shed 0 bases, and the junction held 7 bases outside the gene matches. The CDR3 region is CASSWNPDRVNTEAFF. The CDR3 nucleotides are TGTGCCAGCAGCTGGAACCCGGACAGGGTGAACACTGAAGCTTTCTTT. Drawing the rest from reference TRBV5-5 and TRBJ1-1, the complete variable domain is DAGVTQSPTHLIKTRGQQVTLRCSPISGHKSVSWYQQVLGQGPQFIFQYYEKEERGRGNFPDRFSARQFPNYSSELNVNALLLGDSALYLCASSWNPDRVNTEAFFGQGTRLTVV.

In this sample, this clonotype turned up many times. This chain links TRBV19 with TRBJ1-5; D not certain. This CDR3 has 15 residues. Per germline, CDR1 LNHDA and CDR2 SQIVND (reference sequence). Deletions cut 7 bases from V and 2 bases from J, with 15 bases between. CDR3 loop: CASKNEAWGNQPQHF. CDR3 DNA sequence: TGTGCCAGTAAGAACGAAGCGTGGGGCAATCAGCCCCAGCATTTT.

Only a few counts were recorded for this clonotype. V usage is TRBV7-9 and J usage is TRBJ2-7; 10 bases are a match to TRBD2. This CDR3 is built from 16 residues. Germline V CDR1 and CDR2: SEHNR, FQNEAQ (reference sequence). Trimming removed 1 base from V and 1 base from J; junction bases left unmatched: 4. CDR3 loop: CASSLVTSGASYEQYF. DNA for the CDR3: TGTGCCAGCAGCTTAGTTACTAGCGGGGCGTCCTACGAGCAGTACTTC.

The CDR3, as DNA: TGTGCCAGCAGTCCCTTCGGAGGGGAGGATAACAATGAGCAGTTCTTC. This codes for CASSPFGGEDNNEQFF. This sequence joins TRBV27 and TRBJ2-1; weak D call: TRBD2 (6 bases). The V end was cut by 5 bases, the J end by 5 bases, with 19 bases between. The CDR3 is 16 amino acids. Germline values: CDR1 MNHEY, CDR2 SMNVEV (reference sequence).

The chain carries TRBV20-1 and TRBJ1-2; 9 bases match TRBD1. The CDR3 totals 17 residues. Losses at the gene ends were 6 bases for V and 5 bases for J; bases not matched to a gene: 19. Per germline, CDR1 DFQATT and CDR2 SNEGSKA (reference sequence). Here the CDR3 DNA reads TGCAGTGCGACAATAGCGGACAGGGGAAGGGTGGGTTATGGCTACACCTTC. Encoded protein: CSATIADRGRVGYGYTF.

The chain joins TRBV9 to TRBJ2-5; 7 bases are a match to TRBD2. This CDR3 spans 14 amino acids. In germline, CDR1 is SGDLS, CDR2 YYNGEE. Trimming at V came to 2 bases and at J to 1 base, leaving 2 bases not matched to a gene. CDR3 sequence (DNA): TGTGCCAGCAGCGTTCCGGGGGGCCAAGAGACCCAGTACTTC. Encoded protein: CASSVPGGQETQYF.